This T cell receptor (beta chain) derives from a study of blood T cell repertoires in COVID-19. Study in general: There were acute and convalescent COVID-19 samples, and they came from the United States, Italy and Spain. From T cells, B-cell-depleted T cells, or PBMCs came the material, which was cDNA or gDNA.

Germline V gene sequence: CDR1 SGHRS, CDR2 YFSETQ. V dropped 4 bases and J dropped 2; count of bases not matched to a gene: 3. CDR3 length: 14 residues. Per the study methods: The authors estimated nucleated cell counts from reference gene primer amplification. Method: immunoSEQ multiplex PCR; TCRdb's copy keeps in-frame clones and lacks some. That table furnishes V, J and clone size, whereas the DNA furnished D and trimming. The profile shows about 70,000 clones, roughly 81% of them singletons. Sequencing input: peripheral blood. This rearrangement joins TRBV5-1 to TRBJ2-1; 7 nucleotides align to TRBD1. This clonotype was obtained from a woman in her 70s with acute or convalescent COVID-19. CDR3 amino acids: CASSVGQTYNEQFF. The CDR3 DNA reads as TGCGCCAGCAGCGTGGGACAGACCTACAATGAGCAGTTCTTC.